A selection of T cell receptor beta chains follows, all from one sample in a study of vaccination and CD4 T cells after COVID-19. Antigens for these TCRs are unknown. TCRdb redid the calling of the PCR reads with MiXCR, one entry per CDR3 protein. The sample holds 20,000 to 25,000 distinct CDR3 sequences, 60% to 80% seen once. The sample in question was CD4+ T cells from blood, cultured in vitro, obtained after SARS-CoV-2 vaccination. Receptor source: a human donor who received a COVID-19 vaccine. Both conserved end residues are part of each CDR3. D genes are given only for firm matches. The size field is filled for only some rows; it gives once, few, many or a size class.

cdr3_nt	cdr3_aa	j_call	clone_size	d_call	cdr3_length	v_call
TGTGCCAGCAGTTTATCTACCGGACAGAGCACTGAAGCTTTCTTT	CASSLSTGQSTEAFF	TRBJ1-1	-	-	15	TRBV27
TGTGCCAGCAGTTTCACCCCCAGCTATGGCTACACCTTC	CASSFTPSYGYTF	TRBJ1-2	-	-	13	TRBV6-2/TRBV6-3
TGTGCCAGCAGTGGGACAGGGGGCTTTTGGGATCAGCCCCAGCATTTT	CASSGTGGFWDQPQHF	TRBJ1-5	few	TRBD1	16	TRBV6-1
TGTGCCAGTAGTATAGTCCAGGGGTGGAATCAGCCCCAGCATTTT	CASSIVQGWNQPQHF	TRBJ1-5	-	-	15	TRBV19
TGTGCCAGCAGCTTAGCTTGGCAGGGGGCGACGAAAGAGACCCAGTACTTC	CASSLAWQGATKETQYF	TRBJ2-5	few	TRBD1	17	TRBV7-9
TGTGCCAGCAGCTTAGATACATTATCCTACGAGCAGTACTTC	CASSLDTLSYEQYF	TRBJ2-7	-	-	14	TRBV7-9
TGCAGTGCTAGCACGACTAGCGGGTTTAACAATGAGCAGTTCTTC	CSASTTSGFNNEQFF	TRBJ2-1	-	TRBD2	15	TRBV20-1
TGTGCCAGCAGCTCACAGGGGACCTACAATGAGCAGTTCTTC	CASSSQGTYNEQFF	TRBJ2-1	-	TRBD1	14	TRBV7-2
TGTGCCAGCAGCCCCGGACTAGCGGCATACAATGAGCAGTTCTTC	CASSPGLAAYNEQFF	TRBJ2-1	once	TRBD2	15	TRBV5-4
TGTGCCAGCAGCTCCCCCCGAGGGAGCGGGGGGGCAAACACAGATACGCAGTATTTT	CASSSPRGSGGANTDTQYF	TRBJ2-3	-	TRBD2	19	TRBV7-2
TGTGCCAGCAAGGAGGGGGCGGGTCAGCCCCAGCATTTT	CASKEGAGQPQHF	TRBJ1-5	medium-sized	TRBD1	13	TRBV12-3/TRBV12-4
TGCAGTGCTAGAGATTTGAGGGGGGAATTCTACAATGAGCAGTTCTTC	CSARDLRGEFYNEQFF	TRBJ2-1	-	-	16	TRBV20-1
TGCAGTGCTAGAGACGGACAGCGAAGCTATGGCTACACCTTC	CSARDGQRSYGYTF	TRBJ1-2	-	-	14	TRBV20-1
TGTGCCATCAGTACGGGACAGAACACTAACTATGGCTACACCTTC	CAISTGQNTNYGYTF	TRBJ1-2	-	TRBD1	15	TRBV10-3
TGTGCCACCAGTGACCCCGACAGGGACTACGAGCAGTACTTC	CATSDPDRDYEQYF	TRBJ2-7	-	TRBD1	14	TRBV24-1
TGTGCCAGTAGCGAAACCGGGACAGGGGGGGGTCAGCCCCAGCATTTT	CASSETGTGGGQPQHF	TRBJ1-5	-	TRBD1	16	TRBV19
TGTGCCAGCAGCTATCAGGACCGGGAGACCCAGTACTTC	CASSYQDRETQYF	TRBJ2-5	-	-	13	TRBV5-6
TGCAGTGCTAGAGTTCTCATGGGGGAGGGGCAGCCCCAGCATTTT	CSARVLMGEGQPQHF	TRBJ1-5	-	-	15	TRBV20-1